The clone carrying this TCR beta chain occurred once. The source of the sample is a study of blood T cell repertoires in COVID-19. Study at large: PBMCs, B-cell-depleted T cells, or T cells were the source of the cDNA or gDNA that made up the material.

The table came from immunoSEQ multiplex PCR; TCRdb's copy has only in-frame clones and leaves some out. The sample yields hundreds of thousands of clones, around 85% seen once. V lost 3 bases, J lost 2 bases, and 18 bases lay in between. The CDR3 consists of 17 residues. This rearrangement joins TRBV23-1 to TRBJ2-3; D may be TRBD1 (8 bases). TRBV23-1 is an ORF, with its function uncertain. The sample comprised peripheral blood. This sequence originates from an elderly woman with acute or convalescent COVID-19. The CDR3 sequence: CASSHRGRGPYTDTQYF. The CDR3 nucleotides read TGCGCCAGCAGTCACAGGGGGCGGGGGCCTTACACAGATACGCAGTATTTT.